A single sample gave rise to the 19 T cell receptor beta chains below, sequenced in a study of cytomegalovirus exposure and HLA in healthy donors. 13 Jbeta primers and 60 Vbeta primers were used for the PCR. Sequencing was performed with immunoSEQ multiplex PCR; in TCRdb, only in-frame clones are kept and a portion is missing. The repertoire consists of 160,000 or so clones, with around 84% occurring once and the leading ten covering roughly 2.3%. Sample: PBMCs. These receptors came from a woman aged 18-30 years in good health and CMV-seronegative.

This chain joins TRBV6-4 and TRBJ1-6; D is possibly TRBD1 (6 bases). Per germline, CDR1 MRHNA and CDR2 SNTAGT. The CDR3 totals 14 residues. V lost 6 bases and J 7 bases, leaving 13 bases between the germline ends. The DNA for the CDR3 is TGTGCCAGCAGGATGCAGGGGATGAATTCACCCCTCCACTTT. Its translation is CASRMQGMNSPLHF.

V and J are TRBV5-5 and TRBJ2-2; a weak D match, TRBD2 (5 bases). The germline V and J ends were trimmed by 5 bases and 5 bases, with 19 bases remaining between them. Germline V gene sequence: CDR1 SGHKS, CDR2 YYEKEE (reference sequence). CDR3 length equals 16 residues. The CDR3 protein is CASSSREVFRTGELFF. The CDR3 region has the DNA TGTGCCAGCAGTTCCCGGGAAGTCTTCAGAACCGGGGAGCTGTTTTTT.

This clone was seen only once. CDR3 sequence reads: CASSRGGADQPQHF. In DNA form, the CDR3 reads TGTGCCAGTAGTAGGGGGGGGGCTGATCAGCCCCAGCATTTT. This sequence joins TRBV19 and TRBJ1-5; D might be TRBD1 (6 bases). V gave up 4 bases and J gave up 5 bases, with 12 bases separating them. This CDR3 has 14 amino acids. The germline V gene encodes CDR1 LNHDA and CDR2 SQIVND (reference sequence). Variable domain in full (rest from reference TRBV19 and TRBJ1-5): DGGITQSPKYLFRKEGQNVTLSCEQNLNHDAMYWYRQDPGQGLRLIYYSQIVNDFQKGDIAEGYSVSREKKESFPLTVTSAQKNPTAFYLCASSRGGADQPQHFGDGTRLSIL.

The J gene is TRBJ2-3, the V gene TRBV4-3; possibly TRBD2 for D (6 bases). The V gene lost 6 bases and the J gene lost 4 bases, with 14 bases spanning the gap. The germline V gene has CDR1 LGHNA and CDR2 YSLEER. The CDR3 is 14 residues long. CDR3 amino acids: CASRATSFSDTQYF. CDR3 bases: TGCGCCAGCAGGGCGACTAGTTTTTCAGATACGCAGTATTTT.

The chain combines TRBV7-2 with TRBJ1-2; 10 nucleotides line up with TRBD1. The CDR3 totals 16 residues. Losses at the gene ends were 2 bases for V and 8 bases for J; bases not matched to a gene: 11. The germline CDR1 and CDR2 sequences are SGHTA and FQGNSA. The CDR3: CASSLWGDRGVQGYTF. The CDR3 bases are TGTGCCAGCAGCTTATGGGGGGACAGGGGCGTGCAAGGCTACACCTTC.

The chain links TRBV28 to TRBJ1-1; 7 bases fit TRBD1. The CDR3 spans 13 residues. The V and J ends lost 7 bases and 4 bases, in that order; junction bases with no gene match: 6. The germline V gene has CDR1 MDHEN and CDR2 SYDVKM. The CDR3 bases are TGTGCCAGCATATCTGACAGGGTCACTGAAGCTTTCTTT. As protein: CASISDRVTEAFF.

Only one count was recorded for this clone. The chain couples TRBV11-2 to TRBJ2-4; TRBD1 matches 7 bases. The CDR3 totals 18 residues. The V and J ends lost 4 bases and 0 bases, in that order; junction bases with no gene match: 12. CDR1 and CDR2 (germline): SGHAT, FQNNGV. In DNA, the CDR3 is TGTGCCAGCAGCTCCGGGACAGCGTTAACTCTAGCCAAAAACATTCAGTACTTC. It is translated as CASSSGTALTLAKNIQYF.

The chain combines TRBV27 with TRBJ2-4; the match to TRBD1 covers 8 bases. Germline CDR1 is MNHEY and CDR2 is SMNVEV (reference sequence). With 0 bases clipped from V and 1 base from J, the junction kept 11 bases outside the gene matches. The CDR3 length is 19 residues. CDR3 protein: CASSLSGTGIPLAKNIQYF. CDR3 bases: TGTGCCAGCAGTTTATCCGGGACAGGTATCCCTCTGGCCAAAAACATTCAGTACTTC.

The J gene is TRBJ2-5, the V gene TRBV5-1; 8 nucleotides align to TRBD1. The CDR3 is made up of 15 amino acids. Germline V gene lookup returns CDR1 SGHRS and CDR2 YFSETQ. Germline trimming cut 1 base from V and 5 bases from J; bases unmatched to any gene: 7. The CDR3 protein is CASSLNGQGPETQYF. CDR3 nucleotides: TGCGCCAGCAGCTTGAACGGACAGGGCCCCGAGACCCAGTACTTC.

This clone was seen a few times. This chain joins TRBV5-1 and TRBJ1-4; D is undetermined. V lost 2 bases and J lost 5, with 7 bases in between. The CDR3 is 13 amino acids. Germline CDR1 is SGHRS and CDR2 is YFSETQ. The CDR3: CASSFIPNEKLFF. For the CDR3, the DNA is TGCGCCAGCAGCTTTATCCCGAATGAAAAACTGTTTTTT. The variable domain in full, completed from reference TRBV5-1 and TRBJ1-4, reads KAGVTQTPRYLIKTRGQQVTLSCSPISGHRSVSWYQQTPGQGLQFLFEYFSETQRNKGNFPGRFSGRQFSNSRSEMNVSTLELGDSALYLCASSFIPNEKLFFGSGTQLSVL.

CDR3 in amino acids: CASSLVGRNYEQYF. CDR3 in DNA: TGTGCCAGCAGCTTGGTCGGGAGGAACTACGAGCAGTACTTC. This sequence joins TRBV5-4 and TRBJ2-7, with 7 bases identical to TRBD2. V shed 0 bases, J shed 3 bases, and the junction held 3 bases outside the gene matches. The germline gives CDR1 SGHNT, CDR2 YYREEE (reference sequence). This CDR3 contains 14 residues.

This sequence joins TRBV19 and TRBJ2-5; TRBD2 agrees at 9 bases. The CDR3 is made up of 15 amino acids. Trimming at V came to 3 bases and at J to 4 bases, leaving 6 bases not matched to a gene. The germline V gene has CDR1 LNHDA and CDR2 SQIVND (reference sequence). CDR3 region: CASSIWVAGAETQYF. CDR3 sequence (DNA): TGTGCCAGTAGTATCTGGGTAGCGGGGGCAGAGACCCAGTACTTC.

The gene calls are TRBV4-3 and TRBJ1-1, with unresolved D. There are 13 residues in the CDR3. With 4 bases removed from V and 7 bases from J, the gap between germline ends came to 13 bases. CDR1 is LGHNA and CDR2 is YSLEER in the germline V gene. The CDR3 DNA reads as TGCGCCAGCAGCCTCGACGGGATTGGTGAAGCTTTCTTT. It is translated as CASSLDGIGEAFF.

This clone was detected a few times. CDR3 coding DNA: TGCGCCAGCAGCTTGTTTCTGGGGGCCGGAGAGACCCAGTACTTC. This codes for CASSLFLGAGETQYF. The chain joins TRBV5-1 to TRBJ2-5, with D possibly matching TRBD1 (6 bases). The ends were cut back, 1 base at V and 4 bases at J, with 14 bases in the middle. The CDR3 is made up of 15 amino acids. Germline lookup yields CDR1 SGHRS and CDR2 YFSETQ. The full variable domain, rest sourced from reference TRBV5-1 and TRBJ2-5, is KAGVTQTPRYLIKTRGQQVTLSCSPISGHRSVSWYQQTPGQGLQFLFEYFSETQRNKGNFPGRFSGRQFSNSRSEMNVSTLELGDSALYLCASSLFLGAGETQYFGPGTRLLVL.

The rearrangement uses TRBV28 and TRBJ2-2; D may be TRBD1 (5 bases). Trimming took off 2 bases at V and 9 bases at J, with 7 bases between the two ends. Germline CDR1 is MDHEN and CDR2 is SYDVKM. This CDR3 has 12 residues. In DNA, the CDR3 is TGTGCCAGCAGTTTAAGGGGTTGGGAGCTGTTTTTT. Translating it yields CASSLRGWELFF. Drawing the rest from reference TRBV28 and TRBJ2-2, the complete variable domain is DVKVTQSSRYLVKRTGEKVFLECVQDMDHENMFWYRQDPGLGLRLIYFSYDVKMKEKGDIPEGYSVSREKKERFSLILESASTNQTSMYLCASSLRGWELFFGEGSRLTVL.

V is TRBV19 and J is TRBJ2-7, with D perhaps TRBD2 (5 bases). With 5 bases removed from V and 2 bases from J, the gap between germline ends came to 19 bases. Germline CDR1 LNHDA, CDR2 SQIVND (reference sequence). The CDR3 runs to 16 residues. The CDR3 loop reads CASSPAGLNTAYEQYF. The CDR3 DNA reads TGTGCCAGTAGTCCTGCGGGTCTAAATACCGCCTACGAGCAGTACTTC.

CDR3 in DNA: TGTGCCAGCAGGGATCGGGGATGGCCCGACTATGGCTACACCTTC. It yields the protein CASRDRGWPDYGYTF. The V and J genes are TRBV2 and TRBJ1-2; the D is unclear. Trimming shortened V by 6 bases and J by 3 bases, and 17 bases separated the two germline ends. Looked up from germline, CDR1 is SNHLY and CDR2 is FYNNEI. CDR3 length equals 15 residues.

The chain combines TRBV29-1 with TRBJ2-7; TRBD1 might be the D (7 bases). This CDR3 region has 13 residues. Trimming took off 5 bases at V and 3 bases at J, with 14 bases between the two ends. Germline V gives CDR1 SQVTM, CDR2 ANQGSEA. The CDR3 sequence: CSVRGQTSYEQYF. The CDR3 nucleotides are TGCAGCGTTAGGGGACAGACTAGCTACGAGCAGTACTTC.

The chain is built from TRBV9 and TRBJ2-2, with TRBD2 as a possible D gene (6 bases). The V end was cut by 2 bases, the J end by 6 bases, with 14 bases between. In germline, CDR1 is SGDLS, CDR2 YYNGEE. The CDR3 runs to 15 residues. This chain's CDR3 is CASSVGLGGSGELFF. DNA for the CDR3: TGTGCCAGCAGCGTGGGTTTGGGGGGATCCGGGGAGCTGTTTTTT.